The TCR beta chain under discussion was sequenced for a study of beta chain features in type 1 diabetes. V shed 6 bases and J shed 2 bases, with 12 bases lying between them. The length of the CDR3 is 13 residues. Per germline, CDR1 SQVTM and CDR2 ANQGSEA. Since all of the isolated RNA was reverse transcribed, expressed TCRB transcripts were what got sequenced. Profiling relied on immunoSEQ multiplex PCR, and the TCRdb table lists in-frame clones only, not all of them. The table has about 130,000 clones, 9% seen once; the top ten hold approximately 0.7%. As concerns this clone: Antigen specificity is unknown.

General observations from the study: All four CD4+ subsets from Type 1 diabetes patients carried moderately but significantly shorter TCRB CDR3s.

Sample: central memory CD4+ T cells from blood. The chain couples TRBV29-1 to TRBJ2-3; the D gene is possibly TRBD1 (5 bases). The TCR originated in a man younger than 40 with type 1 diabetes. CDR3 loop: CSVRTKHTDTQYF. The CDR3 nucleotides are TGCAGCGTACGGACAAAACACACAGATACGCAGTATTTT.